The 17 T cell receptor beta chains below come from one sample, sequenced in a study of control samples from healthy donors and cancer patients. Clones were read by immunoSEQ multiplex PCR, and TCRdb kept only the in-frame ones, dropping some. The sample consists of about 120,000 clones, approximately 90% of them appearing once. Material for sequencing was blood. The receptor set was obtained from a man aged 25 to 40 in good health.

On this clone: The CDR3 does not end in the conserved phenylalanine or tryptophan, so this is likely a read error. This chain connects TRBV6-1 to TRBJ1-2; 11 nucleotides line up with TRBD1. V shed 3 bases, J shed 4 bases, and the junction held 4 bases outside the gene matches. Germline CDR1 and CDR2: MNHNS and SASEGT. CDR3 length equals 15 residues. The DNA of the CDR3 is TGTGCCAGCAGTGATCCCGGGACAGGGGGCTATGGCTACACCTCC. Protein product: CASSDPGTGGYGYTS.

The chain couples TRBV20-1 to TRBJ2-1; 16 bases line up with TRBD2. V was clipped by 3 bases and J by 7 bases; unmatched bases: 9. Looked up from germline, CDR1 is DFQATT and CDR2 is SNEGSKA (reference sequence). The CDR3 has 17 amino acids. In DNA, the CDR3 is TGCAGTGCTAGTCCCCTGGGACTAGCGGGGGGGGTGAATGAGCAGTTCTTC. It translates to CSASPLGLAGGVNEQFF.

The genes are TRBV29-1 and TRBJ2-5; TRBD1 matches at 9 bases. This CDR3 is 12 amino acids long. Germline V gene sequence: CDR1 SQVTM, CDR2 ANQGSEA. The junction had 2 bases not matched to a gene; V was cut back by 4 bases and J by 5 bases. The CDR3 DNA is TGCAGCGTTGTCGACAGGGGGGAGACCCAGTACTTC. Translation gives CSVVDRGETQYF.

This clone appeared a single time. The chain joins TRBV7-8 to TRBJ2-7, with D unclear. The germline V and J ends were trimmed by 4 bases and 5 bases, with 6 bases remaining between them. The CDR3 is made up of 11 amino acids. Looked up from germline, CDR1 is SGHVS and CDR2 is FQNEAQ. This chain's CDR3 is CASSSPNEQYF. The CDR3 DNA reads TGTGCCAGCAGCTCTCCCAACGAGCAGTACTTC.

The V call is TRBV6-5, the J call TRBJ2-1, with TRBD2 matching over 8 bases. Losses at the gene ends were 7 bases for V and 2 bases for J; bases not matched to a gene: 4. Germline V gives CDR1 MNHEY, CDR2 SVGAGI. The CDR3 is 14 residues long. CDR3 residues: CASTQAGAYNEQFF. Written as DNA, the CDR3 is TGTGCCAGCACCCAAGCGGGGGCCTACAATGAGCAGTTCTTC.

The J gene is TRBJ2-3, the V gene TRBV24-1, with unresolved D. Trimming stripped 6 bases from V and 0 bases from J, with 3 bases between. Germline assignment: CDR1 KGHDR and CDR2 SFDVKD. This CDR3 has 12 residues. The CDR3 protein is CATSLSTDTQYF. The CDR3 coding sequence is TGTGCCACCAGTCTCAGCACAGATACGCAGTATTTT.

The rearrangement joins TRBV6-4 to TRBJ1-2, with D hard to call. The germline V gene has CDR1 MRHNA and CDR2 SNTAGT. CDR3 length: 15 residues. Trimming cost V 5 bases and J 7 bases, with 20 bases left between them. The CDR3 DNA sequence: TGTGCCAGCAGTCAAGATTCGGGCGGGCAAAGTGGCTACACCTTC. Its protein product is CASSQDSGGQSGYTF.

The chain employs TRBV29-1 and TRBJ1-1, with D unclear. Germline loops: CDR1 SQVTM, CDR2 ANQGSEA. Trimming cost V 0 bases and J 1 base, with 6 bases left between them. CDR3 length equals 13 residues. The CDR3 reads CSVEEGPNTEAFF. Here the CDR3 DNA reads TGCAGCGTTGAAGAAGGGCCGAACACTGAAGCTTTCTTT.

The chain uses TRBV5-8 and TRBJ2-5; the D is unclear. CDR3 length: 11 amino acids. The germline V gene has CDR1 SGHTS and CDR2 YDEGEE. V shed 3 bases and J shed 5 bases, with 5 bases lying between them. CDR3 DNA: TGTGCCAGCAGCTCACGGGAGACCCAGTACTTC. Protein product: CASSSRETQYF.

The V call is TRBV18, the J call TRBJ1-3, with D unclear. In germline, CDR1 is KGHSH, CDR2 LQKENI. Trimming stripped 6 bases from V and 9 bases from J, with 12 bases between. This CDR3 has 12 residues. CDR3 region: CASSLLSTTIYF. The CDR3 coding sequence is TGTGCCAGCTCCCTATTGTCGACCACCATATATTTT.

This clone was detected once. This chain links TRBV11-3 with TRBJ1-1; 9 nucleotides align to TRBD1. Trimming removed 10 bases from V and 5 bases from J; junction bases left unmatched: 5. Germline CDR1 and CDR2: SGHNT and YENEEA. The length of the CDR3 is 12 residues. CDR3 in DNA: TGTGCCACACTCGGACAGGGGACTGAAGCTTTCTTT. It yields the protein CATLGQGTEAFF.

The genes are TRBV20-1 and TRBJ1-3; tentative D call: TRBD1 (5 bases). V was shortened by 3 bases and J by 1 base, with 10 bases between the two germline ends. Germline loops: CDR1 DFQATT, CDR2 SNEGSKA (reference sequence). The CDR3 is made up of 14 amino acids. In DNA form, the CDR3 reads TGCAGTGCTAGTAGCCCAGGGTCTGGAAACACCATATATTTT. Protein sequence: CSASSPGSGNTIYF.

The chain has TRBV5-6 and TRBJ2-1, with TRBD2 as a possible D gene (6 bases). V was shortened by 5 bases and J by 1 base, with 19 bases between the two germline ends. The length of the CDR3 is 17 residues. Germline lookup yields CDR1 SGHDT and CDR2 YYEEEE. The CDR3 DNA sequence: TGTGCCAGCAGTTTGCTAGCGAACCTTGTTTCCTACAATGAGCAGTTCTTC. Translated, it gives CASSLLANLVSYNEQFF.

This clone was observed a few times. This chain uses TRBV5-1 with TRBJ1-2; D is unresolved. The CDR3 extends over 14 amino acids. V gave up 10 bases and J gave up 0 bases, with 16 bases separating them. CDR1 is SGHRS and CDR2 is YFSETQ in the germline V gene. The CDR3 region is CASSPEASNYGYTF. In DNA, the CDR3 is TGCGCCTCCTCCCCTGAGGCGTCTAACTATGGCTACACCTTC.

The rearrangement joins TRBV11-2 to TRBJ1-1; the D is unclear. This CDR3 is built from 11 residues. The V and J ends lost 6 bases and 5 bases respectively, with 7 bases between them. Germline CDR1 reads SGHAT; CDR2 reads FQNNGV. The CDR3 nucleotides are TGTGCCAGCAGAATCGGTACTGAAGCTTTCTTT. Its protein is CASRIGTEAFF.

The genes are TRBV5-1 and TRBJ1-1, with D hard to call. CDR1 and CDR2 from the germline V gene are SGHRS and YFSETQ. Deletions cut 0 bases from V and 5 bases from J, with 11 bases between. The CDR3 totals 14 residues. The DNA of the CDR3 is TGCGCCAGCAGCTTGGACGGGGTCGGGACTGAAGCTTTCTTT. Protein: CASSLDGVGTEAFF.

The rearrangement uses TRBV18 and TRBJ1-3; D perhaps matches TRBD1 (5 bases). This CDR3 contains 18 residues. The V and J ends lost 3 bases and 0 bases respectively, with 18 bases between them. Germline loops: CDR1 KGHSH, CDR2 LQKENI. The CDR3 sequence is CASSPVAAGTSSGNTIYF. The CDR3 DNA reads TGTGCCAGCTCACCGGTCGCGGCAGGGACCAGCTCTGGAAACACCATATATTTT.